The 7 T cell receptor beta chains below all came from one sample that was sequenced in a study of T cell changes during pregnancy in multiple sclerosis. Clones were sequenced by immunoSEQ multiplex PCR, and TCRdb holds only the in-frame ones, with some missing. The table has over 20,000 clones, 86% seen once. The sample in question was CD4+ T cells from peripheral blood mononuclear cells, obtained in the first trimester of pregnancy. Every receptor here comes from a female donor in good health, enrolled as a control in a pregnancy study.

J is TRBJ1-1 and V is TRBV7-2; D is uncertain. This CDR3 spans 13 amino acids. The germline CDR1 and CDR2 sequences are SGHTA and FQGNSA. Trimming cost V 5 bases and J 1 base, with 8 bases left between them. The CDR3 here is CASSRHPNTEAFF. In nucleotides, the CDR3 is TGTGCCAGCAGCCGACACCCGAACACTGAAGCTTTCTTT.

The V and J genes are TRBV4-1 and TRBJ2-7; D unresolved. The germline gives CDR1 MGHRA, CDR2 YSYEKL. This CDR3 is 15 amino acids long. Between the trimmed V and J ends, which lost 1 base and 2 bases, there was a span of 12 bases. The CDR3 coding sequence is TGCGCCAGCAGCCAAGGGCTCCTTGGAGCCTACGAGCAGTACTTC. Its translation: CASSQGLLGAYEQYF.

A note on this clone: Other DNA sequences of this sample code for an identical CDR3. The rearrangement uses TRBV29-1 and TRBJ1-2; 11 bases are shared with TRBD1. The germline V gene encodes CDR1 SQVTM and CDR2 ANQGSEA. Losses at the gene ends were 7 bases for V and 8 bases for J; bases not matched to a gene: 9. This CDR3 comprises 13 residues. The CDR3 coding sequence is TGCAGCGCGGCGGGACAGGGGGTGGGGGGCTACACCTTC. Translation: CSAAGQGVGGYTF.

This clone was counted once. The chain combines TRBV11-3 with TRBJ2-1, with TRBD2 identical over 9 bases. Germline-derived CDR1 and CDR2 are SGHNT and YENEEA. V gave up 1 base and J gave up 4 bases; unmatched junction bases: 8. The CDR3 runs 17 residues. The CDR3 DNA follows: TGTGCCAGCAGCTTAGTAGCGGGAGCGTCGGTGTACAATGAGCAGTTCTTC. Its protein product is CASSLVAGASVYNEQFF.

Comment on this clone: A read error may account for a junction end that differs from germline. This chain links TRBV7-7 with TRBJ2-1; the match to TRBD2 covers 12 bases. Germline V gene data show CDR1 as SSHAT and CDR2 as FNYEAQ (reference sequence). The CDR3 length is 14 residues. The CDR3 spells CASSRLAGVSEQFF. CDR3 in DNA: TGTGCTAGCAGCCGACTAGCGGGAGTCAGTGAGCAGTTCTTC. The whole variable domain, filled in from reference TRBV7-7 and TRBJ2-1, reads GAGVSQSPRYKVTKRGQDVTLRCDPISSHATLYWYQQALGQGPEFLTYFNYEAQPDKSGLPSDRFSAERPEGSISTLTIQRTEQRDSAMYRCASSRLAGVSEQFFGPGTRLTVL.

DNA of the CDR3: TGTGCCTGGACGCAGGGCCAGAGCGGGTTGGCTGAAGCTTTCTTT. Encoded protein: CAWTQGQSGLAEAFF. The rearrangement links TRBV30 to TRBJ1-1, with a possible D match to TRBD1 (5 bases). Per the germline V gene, CDR1 is GTSNPN and CDR2 is SVGIG (reference sequence). CDR3 size: 15 residues. V was pared by 4 bases and J by 6 bases, with 21 bases between.

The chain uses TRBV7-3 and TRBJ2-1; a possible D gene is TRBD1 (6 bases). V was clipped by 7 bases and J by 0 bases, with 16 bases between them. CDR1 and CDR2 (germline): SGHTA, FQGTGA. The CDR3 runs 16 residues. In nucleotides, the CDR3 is TGTGCCAGCAACCTCAACAGGGCAAGCTCCTACAATGAGCAGTTCTTC. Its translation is CASNLNRASSYNEQFF.